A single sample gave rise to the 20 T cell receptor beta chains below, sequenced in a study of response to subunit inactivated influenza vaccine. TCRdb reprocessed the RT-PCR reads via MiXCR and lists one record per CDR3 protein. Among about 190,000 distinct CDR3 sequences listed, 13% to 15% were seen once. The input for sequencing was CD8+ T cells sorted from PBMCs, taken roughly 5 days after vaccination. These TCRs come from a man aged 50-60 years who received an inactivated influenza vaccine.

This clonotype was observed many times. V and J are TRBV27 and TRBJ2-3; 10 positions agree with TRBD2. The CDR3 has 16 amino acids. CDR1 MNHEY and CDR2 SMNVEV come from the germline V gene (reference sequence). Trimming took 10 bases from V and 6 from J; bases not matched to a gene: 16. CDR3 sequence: CAIPTIEAGGGDTQYF. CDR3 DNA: TGTGCCATCCCGACGATCGAAGCGGGAGGGGGGGATACGCAGTATTTT.

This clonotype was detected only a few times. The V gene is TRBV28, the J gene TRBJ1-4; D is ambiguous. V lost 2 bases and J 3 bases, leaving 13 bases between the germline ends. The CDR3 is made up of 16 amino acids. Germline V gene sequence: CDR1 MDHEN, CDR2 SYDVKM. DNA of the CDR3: TGTGCCAGCAGTTTAGGCCAGCGTAGCCCTAATGAAAAACTGTTTTTT. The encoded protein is CASSLGQRSPNEKLFF.

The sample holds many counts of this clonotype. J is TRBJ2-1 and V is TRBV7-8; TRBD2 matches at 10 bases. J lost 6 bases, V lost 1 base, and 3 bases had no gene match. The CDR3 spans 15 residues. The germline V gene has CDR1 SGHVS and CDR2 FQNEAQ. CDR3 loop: CASSLGASGGNEQFF. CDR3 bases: TGTGCCAGCAGCTTAGGAGCTAGCGGGGGCAATGAGCAGTTCTTC.

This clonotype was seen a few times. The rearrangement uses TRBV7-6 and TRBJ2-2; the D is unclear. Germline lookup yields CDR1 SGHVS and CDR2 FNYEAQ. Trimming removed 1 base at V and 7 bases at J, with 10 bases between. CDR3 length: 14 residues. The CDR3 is CASSLEVLSGELFF. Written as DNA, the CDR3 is TGTGCCAGCAGCTTAGAAGTACTTAGCGGGGAGCTGTTTTTT. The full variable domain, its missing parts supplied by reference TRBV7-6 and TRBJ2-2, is GAGVSQSPRYKVTKRGQDVALRCDPISGHVSLYWYRQALGQGPEFLTYFNYEAQQDKSGLPNDRFSAERPEGSISTLTIQRTEQRDSAMYRCASSLEVLSGELFFGEGSRLTVL.

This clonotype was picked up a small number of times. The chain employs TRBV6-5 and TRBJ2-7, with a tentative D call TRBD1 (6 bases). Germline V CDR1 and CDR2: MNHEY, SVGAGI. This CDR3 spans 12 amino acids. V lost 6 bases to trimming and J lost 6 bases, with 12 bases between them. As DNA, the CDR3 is TGTGCCAGCAGCCACACAGGGCTCGAGCAGTACTTC. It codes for CASSHTGLEQYF.

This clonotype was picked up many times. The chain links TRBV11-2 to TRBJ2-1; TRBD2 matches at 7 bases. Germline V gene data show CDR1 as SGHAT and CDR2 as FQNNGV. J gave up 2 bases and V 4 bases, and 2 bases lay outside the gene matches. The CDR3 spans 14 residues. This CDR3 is CASSSGLAYNEQFF. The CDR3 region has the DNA TGTGCCAGCAGCTCTGGACTAGCCTACAATGAGCAGTTCTTC.

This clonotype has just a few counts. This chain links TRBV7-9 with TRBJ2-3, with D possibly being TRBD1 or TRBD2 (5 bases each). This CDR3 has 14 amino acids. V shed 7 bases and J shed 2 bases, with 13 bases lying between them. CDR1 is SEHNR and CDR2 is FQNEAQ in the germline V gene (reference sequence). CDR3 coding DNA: TGTGCCAGCACGTCGGGACCATACACAGATACGCAGTATTTT. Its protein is CASTSGPYTDTQYF.

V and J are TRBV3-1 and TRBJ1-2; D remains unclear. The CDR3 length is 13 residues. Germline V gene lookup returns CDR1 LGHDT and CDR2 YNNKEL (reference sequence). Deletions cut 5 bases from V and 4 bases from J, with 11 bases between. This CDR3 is CASSDVGIYGYTF. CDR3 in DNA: TGTGCCAGCAGCGACGTTGGGATCTATGGCTACACCTTC.

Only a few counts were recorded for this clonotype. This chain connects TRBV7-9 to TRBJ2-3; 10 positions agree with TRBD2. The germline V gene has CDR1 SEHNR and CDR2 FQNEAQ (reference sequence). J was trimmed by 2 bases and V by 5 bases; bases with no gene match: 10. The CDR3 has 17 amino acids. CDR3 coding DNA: TGTGCCAGCAGCAACCTGCCTAGCGGGAGAACCACAGATACGCAGTATTTT. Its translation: CASSNLPSGRTTDTQYF. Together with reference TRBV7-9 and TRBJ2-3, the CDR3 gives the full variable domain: DTGVSQNPRHKITKRGQNVTFRCDPISEHNRLYWYRQTLGQGPEFLTYFQNEAQLEKSRLLSDRFSAERPKGSFSTLEIQRTEQGDSAMYLCASSNLPSGRTTDTQYFGPGTRLTVL.

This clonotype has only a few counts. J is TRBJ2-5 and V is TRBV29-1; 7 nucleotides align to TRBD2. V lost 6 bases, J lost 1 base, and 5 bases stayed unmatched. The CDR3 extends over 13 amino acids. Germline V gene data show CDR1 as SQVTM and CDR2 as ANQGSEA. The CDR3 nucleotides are TGCAGCGTAGAGGGCGGGGGCCAAGAGACCCAGTACTTC. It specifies CSVEGGGQETQYF.

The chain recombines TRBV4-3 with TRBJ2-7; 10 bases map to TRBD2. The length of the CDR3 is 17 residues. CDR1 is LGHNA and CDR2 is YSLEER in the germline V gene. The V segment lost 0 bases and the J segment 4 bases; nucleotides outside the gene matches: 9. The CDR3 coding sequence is TGCGCCAGCAGCCAAGATATCGGCACTAGCGGGGTATACGAGCAGTACTTC. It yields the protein CASSQDIGTSGVYEQYF.

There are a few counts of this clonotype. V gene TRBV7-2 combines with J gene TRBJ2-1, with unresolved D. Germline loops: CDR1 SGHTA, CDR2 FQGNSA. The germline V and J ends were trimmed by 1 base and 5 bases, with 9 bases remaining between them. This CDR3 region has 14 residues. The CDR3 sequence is CASSLGIGNNEQFF. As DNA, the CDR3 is TGTGCCAGCAGCTTAGGAATTGGAAACAATGAGCAGTTCTTC.

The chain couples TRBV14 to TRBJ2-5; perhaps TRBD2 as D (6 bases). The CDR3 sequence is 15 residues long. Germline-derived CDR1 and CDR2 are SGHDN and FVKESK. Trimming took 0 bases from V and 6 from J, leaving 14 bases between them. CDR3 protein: CASSQDSGRGKTQYF. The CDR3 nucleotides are TGTGCCAGCAGCCAAGACTCTGGGCGGGGAAAGACCCAGTACTTC.

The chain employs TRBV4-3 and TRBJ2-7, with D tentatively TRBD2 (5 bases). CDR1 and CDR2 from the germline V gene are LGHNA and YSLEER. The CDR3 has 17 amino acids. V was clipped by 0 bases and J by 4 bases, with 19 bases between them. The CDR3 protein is CASSQDRRADLLYEQYF. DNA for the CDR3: TGCGCCAGCAGCCAAGATAGGAGAGCGGACCTACTTTACGAGCAGTACTTC.

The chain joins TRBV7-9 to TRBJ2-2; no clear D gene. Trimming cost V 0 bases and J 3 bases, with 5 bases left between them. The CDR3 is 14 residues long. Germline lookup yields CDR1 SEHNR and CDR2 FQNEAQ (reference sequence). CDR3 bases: TGTGCCAGCAGCTTAGCCCCGGACACCGGGGAGCTGTTTTTT. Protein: CASSLAPDTGELFF.

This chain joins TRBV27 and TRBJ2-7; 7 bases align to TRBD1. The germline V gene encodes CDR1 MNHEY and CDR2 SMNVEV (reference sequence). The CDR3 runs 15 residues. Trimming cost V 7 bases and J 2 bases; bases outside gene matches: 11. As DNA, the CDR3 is TGTGCCAGCAATAAGACCGGGACAGACACCTACGAGCAGTACTTC. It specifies CASNKTGTDTYEQYF.

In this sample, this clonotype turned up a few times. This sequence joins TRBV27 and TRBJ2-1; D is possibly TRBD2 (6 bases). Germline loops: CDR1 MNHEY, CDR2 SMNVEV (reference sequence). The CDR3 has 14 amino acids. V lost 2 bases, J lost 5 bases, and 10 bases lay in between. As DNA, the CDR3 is TGTGCCAGCAGTTTAGGAGGGGCGGACAATGAGCAGTTCTTC. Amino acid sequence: CASSLGGADNEQFF.

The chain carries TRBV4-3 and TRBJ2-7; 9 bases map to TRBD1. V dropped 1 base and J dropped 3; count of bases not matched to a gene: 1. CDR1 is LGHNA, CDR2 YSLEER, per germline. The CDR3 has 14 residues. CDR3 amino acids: CASSQGTGDYEQYF. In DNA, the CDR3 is TGCGCCAGCAGCCAAGGGACAGGGGACTACGAGCAGTACTTC.

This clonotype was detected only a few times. CDR3 nucleotides: TGCAGTGCTGGGGGAGGTCAGTACTTC. Protein product: CSAGGGQYF. V and J are TRBV20-1 and TRBJ2-4; TRBD2 is a possible D gene (6 bases). This CDR3 is built from 9 residues. Trimming cost V 5 bases and J 12 bases, with 8 bases left between them. Germline lookup yields CDR1 DFQATT and CDR2 SNEGSKA (reference sequence).

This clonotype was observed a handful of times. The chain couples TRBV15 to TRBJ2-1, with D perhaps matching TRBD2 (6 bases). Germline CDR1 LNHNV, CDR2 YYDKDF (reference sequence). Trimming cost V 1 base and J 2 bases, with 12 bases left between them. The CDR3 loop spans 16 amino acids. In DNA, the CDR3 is TGTGCCACCAGCAGAGGGACCGGAGGGGCCTACAATGAGCAGTTCTTC. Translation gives CATSRGTGGAYNEQFF.